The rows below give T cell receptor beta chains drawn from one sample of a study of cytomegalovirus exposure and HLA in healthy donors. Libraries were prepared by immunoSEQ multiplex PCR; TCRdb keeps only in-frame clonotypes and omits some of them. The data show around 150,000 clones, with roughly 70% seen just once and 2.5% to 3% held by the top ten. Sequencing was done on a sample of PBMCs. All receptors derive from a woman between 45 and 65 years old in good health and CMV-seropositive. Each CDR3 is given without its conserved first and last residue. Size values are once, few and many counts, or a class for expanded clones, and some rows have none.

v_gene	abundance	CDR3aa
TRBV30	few	AWNRDRVLSNYGYT
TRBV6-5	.	ASSSSTGGLTEAF
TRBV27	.	ASQTGSGGELF
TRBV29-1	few	SVTMSDGNQPQH
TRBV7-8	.	ASSPQYGYQETQY
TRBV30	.	AWSDAGGYT
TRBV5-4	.	ASSGQGRTDTQY
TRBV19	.	ASSTGGNTEAF
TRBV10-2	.	ASSPGGQGAYGYT
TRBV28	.	ASSLGSTGPRTDTQY
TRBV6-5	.	ASSYVQGNTIY
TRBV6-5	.	ASRGGQNYGYT
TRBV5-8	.	ASSPFQAGY
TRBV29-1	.	SVPGTDQETQY
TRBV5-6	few	ASSAGTGGKGTEAF
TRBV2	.	ASRGEETGYTEAF
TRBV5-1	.	ASSLAVYNEQF
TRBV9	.	ASSVGGQYGNTIY
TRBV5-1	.	ASSLTPPEHEQY
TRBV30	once	ALRGGDTEAF
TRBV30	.	AWSTGSRDAF
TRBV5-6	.	ASSADRVGGNIQY
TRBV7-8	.	ASSSGQPNQPQH
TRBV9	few	ASSVGESLNYGYT
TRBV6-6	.	ASSGTGGSGELF